The entry below describes one TCR beta chain. The antigen is not known. This entry belongs to a study of cytomegalovirus exposure and HLA in healthy donors. Background on the study: The roughly 110 validation repertoires were reported in a later analysis to have been generated on the same platform as the approximately 700 first-cohort repertoires. Notes on the study in general: According to a later analysis, TCR clusters from the first cohort tended to co-occur in the 110 or so validation repertoires. The classifier, whose performance was assessed in both the original and validation cohorts, reportedly diagnosed cytomegalovirus status with high specificity and sensitivity.

Germline CDR1 GTSNPN, CDR2 SVGIG (reference sequence). V dropped 5 bases and J dropped 7; count of bases not matched to a gene: 7. CDR3 length: 12 residues. Using immunoSEQ multiplex PCR, the repertoire was profiled, and TCRdb retains in-frame clones only, with some absent. The sample consists of 71,000 or so clones, over 90% of them appearing once. The TCR sequence derives from a woman aged 18-29 years in good health and CMV-seronegative. The sequencing input was PBMCs. This rearrangement joins TRBV30 to TRBJ1-2; 7 bases agree with TRBD1. CDR3 region: CAWEPNRGGYTF. The CDR3, as DNA: TGTGCCTGGGAACCTAACAGGGGTGGCTACACCTTC.